A single sample gave rise to the 13 T cell receptor beta chains below, sequenced in a study of a mutant IDH1 vaccine in newly diagnosed glioma. Libraries were prepared by immunoSEQ multiplex PCR; TCRdb keeps only in-frame clonotypes and omits some of them. The sample has under 35,000 clones; approximately 80% are singletons. The sample's time point: baseline, week 1 (first vaccination visit). Treatment reported: pre-vaccination baseline after standard-of-care therapy. The input for sequencing was PBMCs, taken from a glioma patient treated with radiotherapy, temozolomide or both. These receptors were obtained from a man aged 25-45 years with glioma.

A few counts support this clone. The chain is built from TRBV7-9 and TRBJ2-1; 7 positions match TRBD1. There are 14 residues in the CDR3. V lost 3 bases to trimming and J lost 9 bases; unmatched junction nucleotides: 8. From germline, CDR1 is SEHNR and CDR2 FQNEAQ (reference sequence). Here the CDR3 reads CASSFMGDSREQFF. The CDR3 nucleotides read TGTGCCAGCAGCTTTATGGGGGACAGTCGTGAGCAGTTCTTC.

The CDR3 coding sequence is TGCGCCAGCAGCCCCTCCAAGGGGAGAGGCATTCAGTACTTC. Its translation: CASSPSKGRGIQYF. V is TRBV4-1 and J is TRBJ2-4, with D perhaps matching TRBD1 or TRBD2 (5 bases each). V lost 4 bases to trimming and J lost 9 bases, with 16 bases between them. The CDR3 has 14 residues. Germline loops: CDR1 MGHRA, CDR2 YSYEKL.

The chain couples TRBV29-1 to TRBJ2-7; perhaps TRBD2 as D (6 bases). This CDR3 has 12 residues. Germline-derived CDR1 and CDR2 are SQVTM and ANQGSEA. The V end lost 3 bases, the J end lost 7 bases, and 13 bases lay between the germline ends. This chain's CDR3 is CSVEGAGGEQYF. In DNA, the CDR3 is TGCAGCGTTGAGGGAGCCGGGGGAGAGCAGTACTTC.

V usage is TRBV10-1 and J usage is TRBJ2-3, with a possible D match to TRBD2 (6 bases). The germline V gene encodes CDR1 WNHNN and CDR2 SYGVQD (reference sequence). Trimming stripped 6 bases from V and 2 bases from J, with 12 bases between. The CDR3 has 14 residues. The CDR3 is CASSTSRDTDTQYF. The CDR3 nucleotides are TGCGCCAGCAGCACTAGCAGGGACACAGATACGCAGTATTTT.

This chain joins TRBV29-1 and TRBJ1-2; 9 bases line up with TRBD1. J was trimmed by 5 bases and V by 8 bases; bases with no gene match: 6. The germline V gene encodes CDR1 SQVTM and CDR2 ANQGSEA. The CDR3 is 12 amino acids. The CDR3 nucleotides are TGCAGCACCCGGACAGGGGTATATGGCTACACCTTC. Translation gives CSTRTGVYGYTF.

The chain joins TRBV11-2 to TRBJ2-7; TRBD1 or TRBD2 may be the D gene (5 bases each). V dropped 2 bases and J dropped 1 base, with 15 bases sitting between them. CDR3 length equals 16 residues. The V gene's germline CDR1 is SGHAT and CDR2 FQNNGV. The CDR3 sequence is CASSLRSGTGSYEQYF. The CDR3, as DNA: TGTGCCAGCAGCTTAAGGTCGGGGACGGGGTCCTACGAGCAGTACTTC.

The chain joins TRBV28 to TRBJ1-2; 9 nucleotides align to TRBD1. CDR1 is MDHEN, CDR2 SYDVKM, per germline. There are 15 residues in the CDR3. V gave up 3 bases and J gave up 6 bases; unmatched junction bases: 8. CDR3 nucleotide sequence: TGTGCCAGCAGTTTCACGGCACAGGGGGCTGATGGCTACACCTTC. This sequence encodes CASSFTAQGADGYTF.

This clone was recorded only once. This sequence joins TRBV30 and TRBJ1-2, with no clear D. CDR1 GTSNPN and CDR2 SVGIG come from the germline V gene (reference sequence). The V end was cut by 4 bases, the J end by 4 bases, with 16 bases between. The CDR3 extends over 14 amino acids. The CDR3 spells CAWIRDGLTYGYTF. CDR3 bases: TGTGCCTGGATTCGAGATGGGCTAACCTATGGCTACACCTTC.

V gene TRBV19 combines with J gene TRBJ2-7; 7 bases fit TRBD1. CDR1 and CDR2 from the germline V gene are LNHDA and SQIVND (reference sequence). The CDR3 has 14 residues. V gave up 5 bases and J gave up 5 bases; unmatched junction bases: 9. The CDR3 region is CASSARQGDHEQYF. The CDR3 nucleotides are TGTGCCAGTAGTGCCCGACAGGGCGACCACGAGCAGTACTTC.

The V and J genes are TRBV5-1 and TRBJ2-7; tentative D call: TRBD1 (5 bases). The germline gives CDR1 SGHRS, CDR2 YFSETQ. The CDR3 covers 14 residues. Between the trimmed V and J ends, which lost 0 bases and 2 bases, there was a span of 9 bases. This chain's CDR3 is CASSLGTNTYEQYF. Written as DNA, the CDR3 is TGCGCCAGCAGCTTGGGGACAAATACCTACGAGCAGTACTTC. The full variable domain, its missing parts supplied by reference TRBV5-1 and TRBJ2-7, is KAGVTQTPRYLIKTRGQQVTLSCSPISGHRSVSWYQQTPGQGLQFLFEYFSETQRNKGNFPGRFSGRQFSNSRSEMNVSTLELGDSALYLCASSLGTNTYEQYFGPGTRLTVT.

The chain uses TRBV30 and TRBJ2-6, with unresolved D. Per the germline V gene, CDR1 is GTSNPN and CDR2 is SVGIG (reference sequence). The germline V and J ends were trimmed by 1 base and 0 bases, with 7 bases remaining between them. There are 15 residues in the CDR3. The CDR3 DNA follows: TGTGCCTGGAGTGAGGGCCTCTCTGGGGCCAACGTCCTGACTTTC. It codes for CAWSEGLSGANVLTF.

The V gene is TRBV4-3, the J gene TRBJ2-5; D ambiguous. This CDR3 has 14 residues. Deletions cut 0 bases from V and 2 bases from J, with 7 bases between. CDR1 and CDR2 from the germline V gene are LGHNA and YSLEER. Here the CDR3 reads CASSQDATQETQYF. The CDR3 DNA is TGCGCCAGCAGCCAAGACGCCACGCAAGAGACCCAGTACTTC.

The chain couples TRBV6-6 to TRBJ1-6; possible D gene TRBD1, 5 bases. The CDR3 spans 16 residues. V was clipped by 2 bases and J by 9 bases, with 17 bases between them. Germline CDR1 reads MNHNY; CDR2 reads SVGAGI (reference sequence). The CDR3 sequence is CASSYPWGTLGSPLHF. CDR3 in DNA: TGTGCCAGCAGTTACCCCTGGGGGACCCTTGGTTCACCCCTCCACTTT.